The 17 T cell receptor beta chains given below trace back to one sample, sequenced in a study of blood T cells in healthy people across ages. Together with a sample-barcoded 5' primer, a J-beta primer mix was included in a second PCR lasting about 6 to 11 cycles. TCRdb independently ran MiXCR on the 5' RACE reads; one entry per CDR3 protein. The sample carries about a million distinct CDR3 sequences, about 48% recorded once. The sample taken for sequencing was blood. These receptors all stem from a man younger than 45 in good health.

This clonotype was observed a few times. J is TRBJ2-7 and V is TRBV6-2 or TRBV6-3, with D unresolved. The V end lost 1 base, the J end lost 5 bases, and 12 bases lay between the germline ends. The V gene's germline CDR1 is MNHEY and CDR2 SVGEGT. There are 14 residues in the CDR3. The DNA of the CDR3 is TGTGCCAGCAGTTACTGGGCAGACACCGACGAGCAGTACTTC. Translated, it gives CASSYWADTDEQYF.

The chain is built from TRBV7-9 and TRBJ2-3; TRBD1 agrees at 8 bases. CDR1 and CDR2 (germline): SEHNR, FQNEAQ (reference sequence). The CDR3 is 14 residues long. V lost 5 bases and J lost 6; bases outside the gene matches: 7. The CDR3 is CASSPDRESDTQYF. For the CDR3, the DNA is TGTGCCAGCAGCCCGGACAGGGAATCCGATACGCAGTATTTT.

The DNA of the CDR3 is TGTGCCATCCGCAGGACAGGGACCGACGAGCAGTACTTC. This sequence encodes CAIRRTGTDEQYF. This chain connects TRBV10-3 to TRBJ2-7, with TRBD1 matching over 8 bases. The CDR3 runs 13 residues. CDR1 and CDR2 from the germline V gene are ENHRY and SYGVKD. With V trimmed by 8 bases and J by 5 bases, 8 bases remained unmatched.

This chain uses TRBV27 with TRBJ2-7, with 7 bases fitting TRBD1. CDR3 length: 18 residues. V lost 5 bases, J lost 3 bases, and 19 bases stayed unmatched. Looked up from germline, CDR1 is MNHEY and CDR2 is SMNVEV (reference sequence). The CDR3 DNA reads TGTGCCAGCAGTCCCCTAGGGACAGTCCGGGACGGAGTCTACGAGCAGTACTTC. Translated: CASSPLGTVRDGVYEQYF.

The chain joins TRBV3-1 to TRBJ2-7, with 8 bases that match TRBD2. CDR1 and CDR2 (germline): LGHDT, YNNKEL (reference sequence). The CDR3 totals 15 residues. After removal of 0 bases from V and 7 bases from J, the junction contained 8 bases not matched to a gene. CDR3 in DNA: TGTGCCAGCAGCCAAGAGGTTAGCGGGGCGGGGGAGCAGTACTTC. Translated: CASSQEVSGAGEQYF.

V is TRBV6-5 and J is TRBJ2-5; possible D gene TRBD2, 6 bases. This CDR3 comprises 15 residues. Germline CDR1 is MNHEY and CDR2 is SVGAGI. V was trimmed by 2 bases and J by 0 bases, leaving 10 bases between them. The CDR3 nucleotides read TGTGCCAGCAGTTACGTCCGGGACTACCAAGAGACCCAGTACTTC. Translation gives CASSYVRDYQETQYF.

This clonotype was seen a single time. The chain couples TRBV20-1 to TRBJ2-1; D might be TRBD2 (5 bases). The CDR3 covers 13 residues. Trimming cost V 5 bases and J 7 bases, with 15 bases left between them. Germline values: CDR1 DFQATT, CDR2 SNEGSKA (reference sequence). CDR3 DNA sequence: TGCAGTGCTTCACAGACCGCGGGTAATGAGCAGTTCTTC. It specifies CSASQTAGNEQFF.

With regard to this clonotype: A clone one base away is much larger, so this may be a read error. The V call is TRBV28, the J call TRBJ2-5, with a tentative D call TRBD2 (6 bases). The germline gives CDR1 MDHEN, CDR2 SYDVKM. The CDR3 is 17 residues long. V was shortened by 0 bases and J by 0 bases, with 14 bases between the two germline ends. In DNA form, the CDR3 reads TGTGCCAGCAGTTTATGGACCATAGCGGTGTACCAAGAGACCCAGTACTTC. Residues: CASSLWTIAVYQETQYF.

A remark on this clonotype: A read error may produce the germline difference seen at one junction end. The chain uses TRBV20-1 and TRBJ2-3; D is undetermined. Germline V gives CDR1 DFQATT, CDR2 SNEGSKA (reference sequence). This CDR3 comprises 13 residues. The CDR3 DNA follows: TGCAGTGCTAGAGATTCCGGTACAGTTACGCAGTATTTT. Residues: CSARDSGTVTQYF.

This clonotype was detected only a few times. The chain uses TRBV11-2 and TRBJ1-6; unclear D gene. Trimming cost V 2 bases and J 8 bases, with 10 bases left between them. Per the germline V gene, CDR1 is SGHAT and CDR2 is FQNNGV. The CDR3 spans 14 residues. CDR3 in amino acids: CASSLREIYSPLHF. CDR3 bases: TGTGCCAGCAGCTTAAGGGAAATTTATTCACCCCTCCACTTT.

A word on this clonotype: The junction departs from germline at one end; a sequencing error may be responsible. The V and J genes are TRBV28 and TRBJ1-4; D ambiguous. Germline lookup yields CDR1 MDHEN and CDR2 SYDVKM. The CDR3 sequence is 15 residues long. The DNA of the CDR3 is TGTGCCAGCGGTTTTCGCGCAGGCAGTAATGAAAAACTGTTTTTT. It encodes CASGFRAGSNEKLFF.

As to this clonotype: Given a much more abundant clone one base away, this may be a read error. The chain joins TRBV10-3 to TRBJ1-6; 7 bases align to TRBD1. This CDR3 contains 12 residues. Germline CDR1 and CDR2: ENHRY and SYGVKD. The V gene end was trimmed by 11 bases and the J gene end by 11 bases; junction bases not matched to a gene: 9. CDR3 sequence: CAASDRNAPLHF. The CDR3 DNA follows: TGTGCCGCCTCGGACAGGAATGCACCCCTCCACTTT.

V and J are TRBV6-5 and TRBJ2-1, with a tentative D call TRBD1 (5 bases). V was cut by 7 bases and J by 6 bases, with 22 bases left in between. The CDR3 runs to 16 residues. Germline CDR1 is MNHEY and CDR2 is SVGAGI. CDR3 loop: CASTADSPSEGNEQFF. The CDR3 DNA is TGTGCCAGCACTGCAGACAGTCCAAGTGAAGGCAATGAGCAGTTCTTC.

This sequence joins TRBV4-1 and TRBJ2-5; D possibly matches TRBD1 or TRBD2 (5 bases each). CDR1 is MGHRA, CDR2 YSYEKL, per germline. Trimming pared 0 bases from V and 5 bases from J, leaving 10 bases between. The CDR3 loop spans 14 amino acids. The CDR3 spells CASSQESGSETQYF. CDR3 DNA sequence: TGCGCCAGCAGCCAAGAATCAGGGAGTGAGACCCAGTACTTC.

This clonotype was seen a few times. The chain combines TRBV4-1 with TRBJ2-1; unclear D gene. V gave up 0 bases and J gave up 7 bases, with 13 bases separating them. The CDR3 is 15 amino acids. Germline V gene data show CDR1 as MGHRA and CDR2 as YSYEKL. CDR3 DNA: TGCGCCAGCAGCCAAGACGTAGCAGCACGGAATGAGCAGTTCTTC. Its translation: CASSQDVAARNEQFF.

About this clonotype itself: One end of the junction varies from germline; a read error may be responsible. J is TRBJ2-3 and V is TRBV2, with D possibly being TRBD2 (6 bases). This CDR3 has 16 amino acids. Germline V gene data show CDR1 as SNHLY and CDR2 as FYNNEI. The CDR3 region has the DNA TGTGCCAGCAGGCCGACCGGGAGCGGGTTTTCCGATACGCGGTATTTT. It codes for CASRPTGSGFSDTRYF.

The chain has TRBV6-1 and TRBJ2-1, with 8 bases fitting TRBD2. Judging by the DNA end, TRBJ2-7 fits better; the J call may be wrong. From germline, CDR1 is MNHNS and CDR2 SASEGT. The CDR3 extends over 16 amino acids. The CDR3 reads CASSEDAGGSYNEQYF. The CDR3, as DNA: TGTGCCAGCAGTGAAGATGCGGGGGGCTCCTACAATGAGCAGTACTTC.